Relative to its sample, the clone carrying this T cell receptor (beta chain) is medium-sized. The antigen is not known. This sample is drawn from a study of metastatic and nonmetastatic thyroid tumors. Background on the study: For malignant and benign thyroid patients, tumor or nodule tissue and blood were the sources whose repertoires were compared. Study-wide points: Within blood and tumor, benign nodules reportedly had significantly lower TCR beta diversity than malignant thyroid tumors did.

No treatment had been given to any patient before thyroid surgery. V lost 5 bases and J 1 base, leaving 5 bases between the germline ends. CDR1 is DFQATT and CDR2 is SNEGSKA in the germline V gene (reference sequence). This CDR3 contains 11 residues. Methods used by the authors: Using the CDR3 differences seen across clinicopathological groups, the authors built a distant-metastasis classifier for papillary thyroid cancer, which was meant to discriminate distant-metastatic patients. TCRdb re-called clones from the PCR reads using MiXCR. The V and J calls were determined by TCRdb, not by the authors. The data show 6,400 or so clones, roughly a third seen once.

The specimen was tumor tissue. This clonotype was sampled from a female donor with papillary thyroid cancer or a benign thyroid nodule (not recorded which). Some clones in this sample may be carry-over from other donors' samples. This chain joins TRBV20-1 and TRBJ2-5, with unresolved D. As DNA, the CDR3 is TGCAGTGCTCGTTTCCAAGAGACCCAGTACTTC. Its translation: CSARFQETQYF.